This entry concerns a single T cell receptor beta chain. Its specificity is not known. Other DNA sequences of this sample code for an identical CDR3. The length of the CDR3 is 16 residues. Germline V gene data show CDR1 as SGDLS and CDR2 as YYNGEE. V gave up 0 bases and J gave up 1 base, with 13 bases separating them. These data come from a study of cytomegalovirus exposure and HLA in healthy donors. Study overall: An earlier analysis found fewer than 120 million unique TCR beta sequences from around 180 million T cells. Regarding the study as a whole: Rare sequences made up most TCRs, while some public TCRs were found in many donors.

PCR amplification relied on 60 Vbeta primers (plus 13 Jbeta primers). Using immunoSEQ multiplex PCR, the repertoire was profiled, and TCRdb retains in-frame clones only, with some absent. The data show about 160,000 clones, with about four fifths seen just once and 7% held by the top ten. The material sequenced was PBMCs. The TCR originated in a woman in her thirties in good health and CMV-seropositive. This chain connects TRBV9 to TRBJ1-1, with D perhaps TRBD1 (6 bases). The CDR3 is CASSVGAGGRNTEAFF. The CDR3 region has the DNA TGTGCCAGCAGCGTAGGGGCGGGGGGCAGGAACACTGAAGCTTTCTTT.